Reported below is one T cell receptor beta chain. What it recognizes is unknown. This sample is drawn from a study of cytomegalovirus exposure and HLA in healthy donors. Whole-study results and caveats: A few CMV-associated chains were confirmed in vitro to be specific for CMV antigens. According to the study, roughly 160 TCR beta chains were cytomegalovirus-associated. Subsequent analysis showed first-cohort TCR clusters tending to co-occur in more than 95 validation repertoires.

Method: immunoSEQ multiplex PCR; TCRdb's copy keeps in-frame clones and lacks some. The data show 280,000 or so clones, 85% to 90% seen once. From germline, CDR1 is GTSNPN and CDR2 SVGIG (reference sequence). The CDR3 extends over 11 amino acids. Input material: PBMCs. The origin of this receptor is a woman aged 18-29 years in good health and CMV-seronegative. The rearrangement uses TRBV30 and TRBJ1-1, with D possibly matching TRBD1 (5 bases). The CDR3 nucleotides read TGTGCTTGGTTGGGGGGGATTTGGGCTTTCTTT. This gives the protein CAWLGGIWAFF.